Presented here are 17 T cell receptor beta chains from one specimen sequenced in a study of T cell repertoires in cytomegalovirus infection. TCRdb re-called the reads through MiXCR, storing one row per CDR3 protein. The profile shows under 200,000 distinct CDR3 sequences, roughly 9% of them singletons. Sequenced material: PBMCs. All receptors derive from a human donor in good health (CMV status not recorded). Some clones in this sample may be carry-over from other donors' samples.

This clonotype has only a few counts. CDR3 region: CASSLEEFTDTQYF. The DNA for the CDR3 is TGTGCCAGCAGTCTCGAGGAATTTACAGATACGCAGTATTTT. This chain joins TRBV7-9 and TRBJ2-3, with no clear D. This CDR3 is 14 amino acids long. Germline V CDR1 and CDR2: SEHNR, FQNEAQ (reference sequence). The V end lost 6 bases, the J end lost 3 bases, and 13 bases lay between the germline ends. Full variable domain (remainder filled in from reference TRBV7-9 and TRBJ2-3): DTGVSQNPRHKITKRGQNVTFRCDPISEHNRLYWYRQTLGQGPEFLTYFQNEAQLEKSRLLSDRFSAERPKGSFSTLEIQRTEQGDSAMYLCASSLEEFTDTQYFGPGTRLTVL.

This clonotype was recorded at least ten times. The V gene is TRBV28, the J gene TRBJ1-3; D unclear. V was pared by 5 bases and J by 0 bases, with 11 bases between. The germline V gene has CDR1 MDHEN and CDR2 SYDVKM. CDR3 size: 15 residues. CDR3 sequence: CASSLPGDSGNTIYF. CDR3 sequence (DNA): TGTGCCAGCAGTCTACCAGGAGACTCTGGAAACACCATATATTTT.

Only a few counts were recorded for this clonotype. The chain is built from TRBV29-1 and TRBJ1-2; D ambiguous. Per the germline V gene, CDR1 is SQVTM and CDR2 is ANQGSEA. Deletions cut 4 bases from V and 5 bases from J, with 11 bases between. The CDR3 covers 12 residues. The CDR3 bases are TGCAGCGTTGGGTCGACCGCATATGGCTACACCTTC. It specifies CSVGSTAYGYTF.

The sample holds many counts of this clonotype. The chain is built from TRBV28 and TRBJ2-5; either TRBD1 or TRBD2 may supply D (6 bases each). The germline CDR1 and CDR2 sequences are MDHEN and SYDVKM. V was clipped by 5 bases and J by 4 bases, with 17 bases between them. The CDR3 has 15 residues. This CDR3 reads CASSPGTSRGETQYF. The CDR3 bases are TGTGCCAGCAGTCCTGGGACTTCCAGGGGAGAGACCCAGTACTTC.

The gene calls are TRBV18 and TRBJ2-5, with 7 nucleotides matching TRBD2. This CDR3 region has 13 residues. V was pared by 5 bases and J by 5 bases, with 5 bases of the junction left unmatched. Germline CDR1 and CDR2: KGHSH and LQKENI. The CDR3 here is CASSTGRRETQYF. The CDR3 DNA reads as TGTGCCAGCTCAACCGGGAGGCGGGAGACCCAGTACTTC.

This clonotype turned up a few times. The chain uses TRBV7-9 and TRBJ2-1; 8 nucleotides line up with TRBD1. The V and J ends lost 4 bases and 10 bases, in that order; junction bases with no gene match: 6. The CDR3 is 13 amino acids. Germline V CDR1 and CDR2: SEHNR, FQNEAQ (reference sequence). The CDR3 reads CASSSRTGWEQFF. CDR3 in DNA: TGTGCCAGCAGCTCCCGGACAGGGTGGGAGCAGTTCTTC.

In this sample, this clonotype turned up many times. The rearrangement uses TRBV7-2 and TRBJ1-1; D is possibly TRBD1 (5 bases). V gave up 5 bases and J gave up 2 bases, with 12 bases separating them. This CDR3 region has 14 residues. Germline lookup yields CDR1 SGHTA and CDR2 FQGNSA. The CDR3 spells CASSGQSFNTEAFF. For the CDR3, the DNA is TGTGCCAGCAGCGGACAAAGTTTTAACACTGAAGCTTTCTTT.

This clonotype has ten or more counts. The chain carries TRBV27 and TRBJ2-3, with D perhaps TRBD2 (7 bases). The CDR3 is made up of 15 amino acids. With 8 bases removed from V and 2 bases from J, the gap between germline ends came to 17 bases. Germline CDR1 is MNHEY and CDR2 is SMNVEV (reference sequence). The CDR3 DNA reads TGTGCCAGCGTTAGGCGGGGGCCATCCACAGATACGCAGTATTTT. Protein: CASVRRGPSTDTQYF.

This clonotype was recorded many times. The chain carries TRBV7-6 and TRBJ2-5, with 8 nucleotides matching TRBD2. CDR1 is SGHVS, CDR2 FNYEAQ, per germline. This CDR3 has 14 residues. With V trimmed by 5 bases and J by 2 bases, 4 bases remained unmatched. As DNA, the CDR3 is TGTGCCAGCAGCGGACTAGCCTTGCAAGAGACCCAGTACTTC. As protein: CASSGLALQETQYF.

This clonotype was counted at least ten times. This chain connects TRBV7-2 to TRBJ2-3; D unresolved. The CDR3 sequence is 14 residues long. Trimming took off 5 bases at V and 5 bases at J, with 14 bases between the two ends. Germline CDR1 and CDR2: SGHTA and FQGNSA. As DNA, the CDR3 is TGTGCCAGCAGCCAGAACGCAGGACGAGATACGCAGTATTTT. This gives the protein CASSQNAGRDTQYF. Together with reference TRBV7-2 and TRBJ2-3, the CDR3 gives the full variable domain: GAGVSQSPSNKVTEKGKDVELRCDPISGHTALYWYRQSLGQGLEFLIYFQGNSAPDKSGLPSDRFSAERTGGSVSTLTIQRTQQEDSAVYLCASSQNAGRDTQYFGPGTRLTVL.

The chain uses TRBV6-2 or TRBV6-3 and TRBJ2-2; a weak D match, TRBD2 (5 bases). V was shortened by 2 bases and J by 9 bases, with 7 bases between the two germline ends. The CDR3 contains 12 residues. Germline CDR1 is MNHEY and CDR2 is SVGEGT. CDR3 region: CASSYGGRELFF. DNA for the CDR3: TGTGCCAGCAGTTACGGAGGCCGGGAGCTGTTTTTT.

Details on this clonotype: This could be a read error, since a much larger clone is one nucleotide away. Since no conserved phenylalanine or tryptophan closes the CDR3, a read error is the likely cause. V and J are TRBV12-5 and TRBJ2-3; D gene uncertain. Trimming left V 9 bases short and J 3 bases short, with 4 bases between. Germline CDR1 is LGHNT and CDR2 is FRNRAP. The CDR3 extends over 10 amino acids. CDR3 amino acids: CARRTDTQYI. The CDR3 DNA follows: TGTGCTAGGCGGACAGATACGCAGTATATT.

The gene calls are TRBV19 and TRBJ2-2; D uncertain. CDR3 length: 12 residues. The germline gives CDR1 LNHDA, CDR2 SQIVND (reference sequence). The ends were cut back, 5 bases at V and 7 bases at J, with 8 bases in the middle. CDR3 region: CASSPLGGELFF. The CDR3 DNA reads TGTGCCAGTAGTCCGTTGGGCGGGGAGCTGTTTTTT. Combining the CDR3 with reference TRBV19 and TRBJ2-2 gives the whole variable domain DGGITQSPKYLFRKEGQNVTLSCEQNLNHDAMYWYRQDPGQGLRLIYYSQIVNDFQKGDIAEGYSVSREKKESFPLTVTSAQKNPTAFYLCASSPLGGELFFGEGSRLTVL.

This clonotype was detected ten times or more. V and J are TRBV7-3 and TRBJ2-5; 7 nucleotides line up with TRBD2. Germline lookup yields CDR1 SGHTA and CDR2 FQGTGA. Trimming removed 5 bases from V and 7 bases from J; junction bases left unmatched: 10. The CDR3 covers 14 residues. The CDR3 nucleotides are TGTGCCAGCAGCCCTCAAGTCGGCGGGAGGACCCAGTACTTC. Protein: CASSPQVGGRTQYF.

With respect to this clonotype: A much larger clone is a single base away; this may be a read error. This chain joins TRBV28 and TRBJ2-5; the D gene could be TRBD1 or TRBD2 (5 bases each). This CDR3 spans 15 amino acids. CDR1 and CDR2 from the germline V gene are MDHEN and SYDVKM. CDR3 bases: TGTGCCAGCAGTTCCCCAAAGGGACGGGATCGGACCCAGAACTTC. This codes for CASSSPKGRDRTQNF.

This clonotype was recorded a few times. The chain recombines TRBV12-3 or TRBV12-4 with TRBJ1-3; D is unclear. V was shortened by 1 base and J by 7 bases, with 11 bases between the two germline ends. The CDR3 contains 14 residues. The chain's CDR3 is CASSLVTRANTIYF. As DNA, the CDR3 is TGTGCCAGCAGTTTAGTTACAAGGGCCAACACCATATATTTT.

This clonotype showed up just a few times. This chain joins TRBV7-9 and TRBJ1-2; 7 nucleotides align to TRBD1. J was trimmed by 2 bases and V by 6 bases; bases with no gene match: 12. Germline CDR1 reads SEHNR; CDR2 reads FQNEAQ (reference sequence). The CDR3 consists of 16 residues. This chain's CDR3 is CASSPGQAGSNYGYTF. In DNA, the CDR3 is TGTGCCAGCAGTCCTGGACAGGCGGGGTCGAACTATGGCTACACCTTC.